This T cell receptor (beta chain) originates from a study of diagnostic markers for celiac disease (dated by TCRdb to the early 2020s). The germline V gene (reference sequence) gives CDR1 as MNHNY and CDR2 as SVGAGI. The CDR3 runs 13 amino acids, cysteine and phenylalanine included. The protein alone is recorded here. As for this clonotype: Its target antigen remains unknown.

TCRdb names Illumina MiSeq as the instrument used. The reads were reprocessed in TCRdb, with one entry per CDR3 protein sequence and no accompanying DNA. The table kept for this sample lists over 500 distinct CDR3 sequences. The leading ten clones occupy approximately 70% of the sample. The receptor was derived from a human donor. This table probably holds off-target reads from a library built for another chain. Material: either unsorted cells or a sorted T cell fraction (not recorded which). The chain links TRBV6-6 with TRBJ1-2. CDR3 protein: CASRQEGNYGYTF.